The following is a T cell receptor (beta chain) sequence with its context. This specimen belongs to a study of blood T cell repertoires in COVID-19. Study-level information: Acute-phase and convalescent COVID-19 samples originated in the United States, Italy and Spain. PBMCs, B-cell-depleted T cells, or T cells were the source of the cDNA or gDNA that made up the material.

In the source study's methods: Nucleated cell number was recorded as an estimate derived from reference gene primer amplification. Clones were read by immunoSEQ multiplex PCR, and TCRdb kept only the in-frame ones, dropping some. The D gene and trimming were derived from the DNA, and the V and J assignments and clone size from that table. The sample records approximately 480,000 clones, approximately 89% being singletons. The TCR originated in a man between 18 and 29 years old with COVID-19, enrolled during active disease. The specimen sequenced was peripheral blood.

The CDR3 nucleotides read TGTGCCAGCAGCCGGGCGGGACTAGTTGGCTACGAGCAGTACTTC. This codes for CASSRAGLVGYEQYF. The chain links TRBV6-5 to TRBJ2-7; 8 bases are a match to TRBD2. CDR3 size: 15 residues. CDR1 and CDR2 (germline): MNHEY, SVGAGI. V was pared by 6 bases and J by 3 bases, with 10 bases of the junction left unmatched.